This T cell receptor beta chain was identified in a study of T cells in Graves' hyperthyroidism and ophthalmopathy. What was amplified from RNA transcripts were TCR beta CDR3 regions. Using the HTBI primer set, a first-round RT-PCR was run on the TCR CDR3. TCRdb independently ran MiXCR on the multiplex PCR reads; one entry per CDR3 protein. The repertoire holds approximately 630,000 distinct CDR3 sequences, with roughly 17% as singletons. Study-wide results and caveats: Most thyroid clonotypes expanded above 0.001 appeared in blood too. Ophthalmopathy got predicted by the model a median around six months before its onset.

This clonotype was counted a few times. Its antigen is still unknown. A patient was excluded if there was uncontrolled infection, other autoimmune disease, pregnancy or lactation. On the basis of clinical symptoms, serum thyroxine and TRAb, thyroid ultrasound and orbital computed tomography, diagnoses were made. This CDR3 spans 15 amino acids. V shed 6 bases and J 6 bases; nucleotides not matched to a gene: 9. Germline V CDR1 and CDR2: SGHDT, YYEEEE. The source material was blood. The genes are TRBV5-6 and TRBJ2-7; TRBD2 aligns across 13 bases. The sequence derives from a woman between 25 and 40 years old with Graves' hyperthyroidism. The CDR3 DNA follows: TGTGCCAGCAACCTACTAGCGGGAGGGCCTATCGAGCAGTACTTC. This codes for CASNLLAGGPIEQYF.